Following are 17 T cell receptor beta chains from one sample sequenced in a study of regulatory T cells in long-lasting Graves disease. Time point meaning: newly diagnosed GD, antithyroid drugs for less than 3 months. The TCR library was made from RNA that had been extracted from PBMCs in TRIzol. Relying on iRepertoire HTBI primers and Arm-PCR of CDR3 regions, the team built TCR beta libraries. TCRdb passed the multiplex PCR reads through MiXCR, listing each CDR3 protein once. The repertoire holds about 240,000 distinct CDR3 sequences, with over 20% as singletons. Sequencing was performed on peripheral blood mononuclear cells (PBMCs), taken at new diagnosis, from a patient treated with antithyroid drugs. The receptor source for this set is a female donor with Graves disease.

As concerns this clonotype: This may be a read error: a much more frequent sequence differs by one nucleotide. This chain joins TRBV18 and TRBJ1-3, with unresolved D. Trimming left V 4 bases short and J 0 bases short, with 10 bases between. From germline, CDR1 is KGHSH and CDR2 LQKENI. This CDR3 region has 15 residues. For the CDR3, the DNA is TGTGCCAGCTCACTATACAGCAGCTCTGGAAACACCATATATTTT. It is translated as CASSLYSSSGNTIYF. Variable domain in full (rest from reference TRBV18 and TRBJ1-3): NAGVMQNPRHLVRRRGQEARLRCSPMKGHSHVYWYRQLPEEGLKFMVYLQKENIIDESGMPKERFSAEFPKEGPSILRIQQVVRGDSAAYFCASSLYSSSGNTIYFGEGSWLTVV.

This clonotype has at least ten counts. V and J are TRBV27 and TRBJ2-5; 11 bases agree with TRBD2. Germline V gene lookup returns CDR1 MNHEY and CDR2 SMNVEV (reference sequence). The CDR3 spans 15 residues. Trimming took 4 bases from V and 2 from J; bases not matched to a gene: 3. CDR3 residues: CASSSSGRYQETQYF. In DNA, the CDR3 is TGTGCCAGCAGTTCTAGCGGGAGGTATCAAGAGACCCAGTACTTC.

This clonotype came up many times. The chain links TRBV6-1 to TRBJ2-5; D may correspond to TRBD1 or TRBD2 (5 bases each). V lost 6 bases to trimming and J lost 5 bases, with 13 bases between them. This CDR3 comprises 13 residues. Germline V gene sequence: CDR1 MNHNS, CDR2 SASEGT. As DNA, the CDR3 is TGTGCCAGCAGGACCGGGACGAGGGAGACCCAGTACTTC. Residues: CASRTGTRETQYF.

Many counts were recorded for this clonotype. V usage is TRBV28 and J usage is TRBJ1-1; D remains unclear. CDR3 length: 13 amino acids. Per the germline V gene, CDR1 is MDHEN and CDR2 is SYDVKM. The V end was cut by 8 bases, the J end by 1 base, with 11 bases between. This CDR3 reads CASAEEANTEAFF. The CDR3 DNA reads as TGTGCCAGCGCCGAGGAGGCGAACACTGAAGCTTTCTTT. Together with reference TRBV28 and TRBJ1-1, the CDR3 gives the full variable domain: DVKVTQSSRYLVKRTGEKVFLECVQDMDHENMFWYRQDPGLGLRLIYFSYDVKMKEKGDIPEGYSVSREKKERFSLILESASTNQTSMYLCASAEEANTEAFFGQGTRLTVV.

Ten or more counts support this clonotype. The chain employs TRBV30 and TRBJ1-2, with unresolved D. This CDR3 is 11 amino acids long. Trimming removed 4 bases from V and 7 bases from J, with 10 bases in between. Germline V gene sequence: CDR1 GTSNPN, CDR2 SVGIG (reference sequence). CDR3 sequence reads: CAWTGPLGYTF. CDR3 nucleotide sequence: TGTGCCTGGACAGGTCCTCTTGGCTACACCTTC.

This clonotype occurred many times. The chain has TRBV18 and TRBJ1-1, with a weak D call TRBD1 (5 bases). Germline lookup yields CDR1 KGHSH and CDR2 LQKENI. The germline V and J ends were trimmed by 3 bases and 0 bases, with 11 bases remaining between them. This CDR3 spans 15 amino acids. The CDR3 region has the DNA TGTGCCAGCTCACCGGTTACAGGAGTGAACACTGAAGCTTTCTTT. This sequence encodes CASSPVTGVNTEAFF.

This clonotype was detected ten times or more. This rearrangement joins TRBV20-1 to TRBJ2-7, with 7 bases that match TRBD1. This CDR3 has 16 residues. J lost 5 bases, V lost 3 bases, and 16 bases had no gene match. CDR1 and CDR2 (germline): DFQATT, SNEGSKA (reference sequence). The CDR3: CSASPQTGYGKNEQYF. CDR3 DNA sequence: TGCAGTGCTAGCCCCCAGACAGGGTACGGTAAGAACGAGCAGTACTTC.

Worth noting for this clonotype: This could be a read error, since a much larger clone is one nucleotide away. V usage is TRBV12-3 or TRBV12-4 and J usage is TRBJ2-1; 9 bases line up with TRBD1. CDR3 length: 15 amino acids. The CDR3 sequence: CASSLNRGPEETQHF. CDR3 sequence (DNA): TGTGCCAGCAGCCTCAACAGGGGGCCGGAAGAGACCCAGCACTTC.

There are many counts of this clonotype. The chain is built from TRBV20-1 and TRBJ2-7, with D tentatively TRBD1 or TRBD2 (5 bases each). The V end was cut by 5 bases, the J end by 3 bases, with 14 bases between. Germline V gives CDR1 DFQATT, CDR2 SNEGSKA (reference sequence). The CDR3 contains 13 residues. CDR3 DNA: TGCAGTGCTGGGGGACGCCGGGACTACGAGCAGTACTTC. This sequence encodes CSAGGRRDYEQYF.

This clonotype was detected ten times or more. The CDR3 bases are TGTGCCATCAGTGCCCTAGCGGGGAGCACAGATACGCAGTATTTT. It specifies CAISALAGSTDTQYF. The chain carries TRBV10-3 and TRBJ2-3; 9 bases map to TRBD2. Germline lookup yields CDR1 ENHRY and CDR2 SYGVKD. The junction had 2 bases not matched to a gene; V was cut back by 4 bases and J by 0 bases. The CDR3 contains 15 residues.

This clonotype was recorded many times. CDR3 in DNA: TGTGCCACCTCAGATGACATGAACACTGAAGCTTTCTTT. It specifies CATSDDMNTEAFF. The gene calls are TRBV6-1 and TRBJ1-1; unclear D gene. The CDR3 is made up of 13 amino acids. Germline values: CDR1 MNHNS, CDR2 SASEGT. The V and J ends lost 10 bases and 0 bases respectively, with 12 bases between them.

V usage is TRBV27 and J usage is TRBJ2-7, with TRBD1 matching 9 bases. This CDR3 is built from 19 residues. Germline lookup yields CDR1 MNHEY and CDR2 SMNVEV (reference sequence). J was trimmed by 1 base and V by 5 bases; bases with no gene match: 18. The CDR3 DNA reads as TGTGCCAGCAGTAGGGCGGCCAGCTCCGGGGGACAGGGATCCTACGAGCAGTACTTC. This codes for CASSRAASSGGQGSYEQYF.

There are a few counts of this clonotype. The V call is TRBV4-3, the J call TRBJ1-5, with TRBD1 matching over 7 bases. Trimming removed 4 bases from V and 7 bases from J; junction bases left unmatched: 7. The CDR3 has 14 residues. The germline CDR1 and CDR2 sequences are LGHNA and YSLEER. CDR3 nucleotide sequence: TGCGCCAGCAGCCCCCAAGAGGGGGCCCAGCCCCAGCATTTT. Amino acids: CASSPQEGAQPQHF.

About this clonotype itself: It is likely a read error: a sequence one base away is far more abundant. The V and J genes are TRBV7-3 and TRBJ2-3; TRBD2 matches 8 bases. CDR1 is SGHTA and CDR2 is FQGTGA in the germline V gene. The length of the CDR3 is 13 residues. CDR3 DNA: TGTGCCAGCAGCTTCGGACTAGCACGAGAGCAGTCCTTC. It yields the protein CASSFGLAREQSF.

The chain joins TRBV14 to TRBJ1-1; a weak D match, TRBD1 (5 bases). CDR3 length equals 14 residues. Germline values: CDR1 SGHDN, CDR2 FVKESK. The V gene lost 5 bases and the J gene lost 6 bases, with 16 bases spanning the gap. CDR3 sequence: CASSFLGGVAEAFF. In DNA form, the CDR3 reads TGTGCCAGCAGCTTCTTGGGGGGGGTCGCTGAAGCTTTCTTT.

This clonotype was seen a few times. This chain uses TRBV6-2 or TRBV6-3 with TRBJ1-6; D ambiguous. The germline V and J ends were trimmed by 5 bases and 8 bases, with 16 bases remaining between them. The germline V gene encodes CDR1 MNHEY and CDR2 SVGEGT. This CDR3 has 15 amino acids. The CDR3 DNA is TGTGCCAGCAGTGATTCCGGCTGTCCGGATTCACCCCTCCACTTT. Translating gives CASSDSGCPDSPLHF.

This clonotype showed up many times. The chain combines TRBV7-2 with TRBJ2-5; 12 bases agree with TRBD1. Germline lookup yields CDR1 SGHTA and CDR2 FQGNSA. V was clipped by 5 bases and J by 5 bases; unmatched bases: 12. This CDR3 has 17 amino acids. DNA of the CDR3: TGTGCCAGCAGCAAAACGGGACAGGGGGCCCTAGGGGAGACCCAGTACTTC. Protein sequence: CASSKTGQGALGETQYF.